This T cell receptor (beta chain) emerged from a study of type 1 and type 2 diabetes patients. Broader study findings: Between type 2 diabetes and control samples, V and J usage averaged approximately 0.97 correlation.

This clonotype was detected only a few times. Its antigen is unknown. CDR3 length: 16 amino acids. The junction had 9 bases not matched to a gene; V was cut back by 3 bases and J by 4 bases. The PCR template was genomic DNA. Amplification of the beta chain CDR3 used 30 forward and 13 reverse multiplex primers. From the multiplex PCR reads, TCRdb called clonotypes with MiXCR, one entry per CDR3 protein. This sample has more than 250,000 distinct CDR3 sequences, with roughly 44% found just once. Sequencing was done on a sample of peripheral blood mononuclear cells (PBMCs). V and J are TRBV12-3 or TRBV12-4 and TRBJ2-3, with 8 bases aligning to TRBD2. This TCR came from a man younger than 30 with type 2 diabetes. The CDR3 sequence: CASSFGAGGIADTQYF. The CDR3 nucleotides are TGTGCCAGCAGTTTTGGGGCGGGAGGAATAGCAGATACGCAGTATTTT.